These 8 T cell receptor beta chains were sequenced from one sample in a study of cytomegalovirus exposure and HLA in healthy donors. The PCR contained 60 Vbeta and 13 Jbeta primers. Generated by immunoSEQ multiplex PCR, the TCRdb table keeps only in-frame clones and is missing some. The table records around 96,000 clones, around 81% of them present only once. Sequenced input: PBMCs. These receptors came from a man aged 18 to 29 in good health and CMV-seronegative.

The J gene is TRBJ1-3, the V gene TRBV7-9; D is undetermined. The CDR3 sequence is 16 residues long. V shed 5 bases and J shed 0 bases, with 14 bases lying between them. Germline V gene sequence: CDR1 SEHNR, CDR2 FQNEAQ (reference sequence). This chain's CDR3 is CASSSRGSASGNTIYF. The CDR3 DNA follows: TGTGCCAGCAGCAGCCGAGGCAGTGCCTCTGGAAACACCATATATTTT.

V is TRBV7-2 and J is TRBJ2-7; possibly TRBD2 for D (5 bases). V lost 2 bases and J 5 bases, leaving 10 bases between the germline ends. The CDR3 loop spans 13 amino acids. Germline lookup yields CDR1 SGHTA and CDR2 FQGNSA. The CDR3: CASSLREGHEQYF. CDR3 sequence (DNA): TGTGCCAGCAGCTTACGGGAAGGGCACGAGCAGTACTTC.

V usage is TRBV7-9 and J usage is TRBJ1-4; tentatively, D is TRBD1 (5 bases). This CDR3 spans 14 amino acids. Germline V gives CDR1 SEHNR, CDR2 FQNEAQ (reference sequence). V was trimmed by 5 bases and J by 10 bases, leaving 17 bases between them. CDR3 region: CASSLTGSHGKLFF. The DNA for the CDR3 is TGTGCCAGCAGCCTAACAGGATCTCACGGAAAACTGTTTTTT.

The chain is built from TRBV6-4 and TRBJ1-5; D gene unclear. The V gene lost 3 bases and the J gene lost 1 base, with 4 bases spanning the gap. Germline CDR1 is MRHNA and CDR2 is SNTAGT. The CDR3 covers 13 residues. DNA for the CDR3: TGTGCCAGCAGTGAGGAGAGCAATCAGCCCCAGCATTTT. Amino acids: CASSEESNQPQHF.

The CDR3 DNA sequence: TGTGCCAGCTCTCTATCAGGGGAGCCCCAGCATTTT. Residues: CASSLSGEPQHF. This sequence joins TRBV18 and TRBJ1-5, with D possibly TRBD1 on 6 matching bases. Between the trimmed V and J ends, which lost 6 bases and 8 bases, there was a span of 11 bases. Germline lookup yields CDR1 KGHSH and CDR2 LQKENI. The CDR3 loop spans 12 amino acids.

The chain carries TRBV5-4 and TRBJ2-2; 9 bases are shared with TRBD2. CDR3 length equals 18 residues. V was pared by 0 bases and J by 5 bases, with 11 bases of the junction left unmatched. CDR1 and CDR2 from the germline V gene are SGHNT and YYREEE (reference sequence). CDR3 protein: CASSLGGSGGLLTGELFF. The DNA for the CDR3 is TGTGCCAGCAGCTTGGGGGGTAGCGGGGGCCTCTTAACCGGGGAGCTGTTTTTT.

V gene TRBV5-5 combines with J gene TRBJ2-3; 12 nucleotides line up with TRBD1. The V gene end was trimmed by 2 bases and the J gene end by 6 bases; junction bases not matched to a gene: 7. The CDR3 is 16 amino acids. Germline lookup yields CDR1 SGHKS and CDR2 YYEKEE (reference sequence). The CDR3 coding sequence is TGTGCCAGCAGCTTTACTCCGGGACAGGGGGCGGATACGCAGTATTTT. It codes for CASSFTPGQGADTQYF.

The rearrangement uses TRBV9 and TRBJ2-2; 10 bases agree with TRBD1. Germline lookup yields CDR1 SGDLS and CDR2 YYNGEE. This CDR3 spans 15 amino acids. V lost 0 bases, J lost 5 bases, and 1 base stayed unmatched. CDR3 residues: CASSVEGQGTGELFF. The CDR3 DNA is TGTGCCAGCAGCGTAGAGGGACAGGGGACCGGGGAGCTGTTTTTT. Drawing the rest from reference TRBV9 and TRBJ2-2, the complete variable domain is DSGVTQTPKHLITATGQRVTLRCSPRSGDLSVYWYQQSLDQGLQFLIQYYNGEERAKGNILERFSAQQFPDLHSELNLSSLELGDSALYFCASSVEGQGTGELFFGEGSRLTVL.